These T cell receptor beta chains were read from a single sample in a study of regulatory T cells in long-lasting Graves disease. TCRdb processed the multiplex PCR reads anew with MiXCR; each CDR3 protein has one entry. This sample yields 200,000 to 250,000 distinct CDR3 sequences, of which roughly 19% are seen a single time; 12% belongs to the top ten. This same sample was also taken into another study, of T cells in Graves' hyperthyroidism and ophthalmopathy.

Sequenced material: peripheral blood mononuclear cells (PBMCs), taken at new diagnosis, from a patient treated with antithyroid drugs. These receptors all stem from a woman in her thirties with Graves disease. Both conserved end residues are part of each CDR3. A D gene is named only where the DNA matches it firmly. Size is omitted from some rows. Given values are once, few, many or a class for expanded clones.

>TRBD1|TRBJ1-5|TRBV27|many|13
TGTGCCAGCAGACAGGGGAGCAATCAGCCCCAGCATTTT
CASRQGSNQPQHF
>TRBD2|TRBJ2-1|TRBV7-9|few|14
TGTGCCAGCAGCTTAGCGGGAGGGGCTGGGGAGCAGTTCTTC
CASSLAGGAGEQFF
>NA|TRBJ1-1|TRBV6-2/TRBV6-3|NA|15
TGTGCCAGCAGTTACCGGACAGAGAGGAACACTGAAGCTTTCTTT
CASSYRTERNTEAFF
>NA|TRBJ1-2|TRBV20-1|few|13
TGCAGTGCTAGAGAAAGGGGACCCTATGGCTACACCTTC
CSARERGPYGYTF
>TRBD1|TRBJ2-6|TRBV5-4|NA|18
TGTGCCAGCAGCTCCCGGGACAGGGGGCGCGTTGGGGCCAACGTCCTGACTTTC
CASSSRDRGRVGANVLTF
>NA|TRBJ1-3|TRBV12-3/TRBV12-4|many|14
TGTGCCAGCAGCTTCCAGGGACCTGGAAACACCATATATTTT
CASSFQGPGNTIYF
>TRBD1|TRBJ1-6|TRBV7-2|many|14
TGTGCCAGCAGATCAGGGACAGGGAATTCACCCCTCCACTTT
CASRSGTGNSPLHF
>TRBD1|TRBJ2-1|TRBV11-2|many|11
TGTGCCAGCATTCAGGGGGATGAGCAGTTCTTC
CASIQGDEQFF
>NA|TRBJ1-2|TRBV27|many|13
TGTGCCAGCAGCCGACAGGTTAGATATGGCTACACCTTC
CASSRQVRYGYTF
>NA|TRBJ1-4|TRBV20-1|many|10
TGCAGTGCTGGAGATGAAAAACTGTTTTTT
CSAGDEKLFF